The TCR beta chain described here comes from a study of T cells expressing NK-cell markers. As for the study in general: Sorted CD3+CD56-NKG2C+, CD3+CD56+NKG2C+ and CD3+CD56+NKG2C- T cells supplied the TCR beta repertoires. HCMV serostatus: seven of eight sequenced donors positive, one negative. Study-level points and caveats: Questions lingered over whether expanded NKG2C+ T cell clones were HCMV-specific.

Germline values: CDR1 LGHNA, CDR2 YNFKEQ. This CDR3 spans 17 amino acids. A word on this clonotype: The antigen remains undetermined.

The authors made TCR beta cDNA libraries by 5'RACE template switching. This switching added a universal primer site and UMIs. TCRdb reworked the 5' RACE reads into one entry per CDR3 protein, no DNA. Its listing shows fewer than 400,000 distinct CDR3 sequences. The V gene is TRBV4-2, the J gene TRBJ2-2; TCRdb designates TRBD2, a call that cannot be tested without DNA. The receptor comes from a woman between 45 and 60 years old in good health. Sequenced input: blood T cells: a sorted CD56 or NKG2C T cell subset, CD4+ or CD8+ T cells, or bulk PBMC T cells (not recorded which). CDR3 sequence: CASSRDSGRLNTGELFF.